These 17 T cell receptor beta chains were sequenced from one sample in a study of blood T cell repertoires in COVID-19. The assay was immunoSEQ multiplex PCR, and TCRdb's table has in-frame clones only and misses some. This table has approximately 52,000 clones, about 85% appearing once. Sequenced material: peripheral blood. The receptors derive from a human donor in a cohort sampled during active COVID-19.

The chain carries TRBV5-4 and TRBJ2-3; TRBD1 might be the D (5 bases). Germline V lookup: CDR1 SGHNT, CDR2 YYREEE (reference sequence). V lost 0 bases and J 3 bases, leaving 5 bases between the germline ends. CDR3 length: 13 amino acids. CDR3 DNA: TGTGCCAGCAGCTTGGACAGGACAGATACGCAGTATTTT. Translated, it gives CASSLDRTDTQYF.

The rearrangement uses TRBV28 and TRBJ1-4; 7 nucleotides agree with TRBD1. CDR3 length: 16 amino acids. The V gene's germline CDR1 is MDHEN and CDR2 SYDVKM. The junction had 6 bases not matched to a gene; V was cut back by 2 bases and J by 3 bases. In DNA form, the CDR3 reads TGTGCCAGCAGTTTACCCACAGGGGCGGCTAATGAAAAACTGTTTTTT. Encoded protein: CASSLPTGAANEKLFF. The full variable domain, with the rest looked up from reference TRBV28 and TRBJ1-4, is DVKVTQSSRYLVKRTGEKVFLECVQDMDHENMFWYRQDPGLGLRLIYFSYDVKMKEKGDIPEGYSVSREKKERFSLILESASTNQTSMYLCASSLPTGAANEKLFFGSGTQLSVL.

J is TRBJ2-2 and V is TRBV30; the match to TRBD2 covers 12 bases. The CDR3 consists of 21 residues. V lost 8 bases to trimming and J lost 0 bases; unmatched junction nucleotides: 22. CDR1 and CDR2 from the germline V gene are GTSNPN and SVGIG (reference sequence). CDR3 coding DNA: TGTGCCGCCCCTATTGGGTTTTCCGGGACTAGCGGGTCCGCGAACACCGGGGAGCTGTTTTTT. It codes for CAAPIGFSGTSGSANTGELFF.

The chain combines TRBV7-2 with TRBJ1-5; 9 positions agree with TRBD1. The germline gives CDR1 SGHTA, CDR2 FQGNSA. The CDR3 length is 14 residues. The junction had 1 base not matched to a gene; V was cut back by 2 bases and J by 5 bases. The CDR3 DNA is TGTGCCAGCAGCTTATGGACAGGGGATCAGCCCCAGCATTTT. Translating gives CASSLWTGDQPQHF.

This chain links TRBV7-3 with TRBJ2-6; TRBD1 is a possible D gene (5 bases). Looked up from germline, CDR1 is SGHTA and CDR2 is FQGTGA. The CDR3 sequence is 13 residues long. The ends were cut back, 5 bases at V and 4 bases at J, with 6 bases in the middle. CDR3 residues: CASSRTGANVLTF. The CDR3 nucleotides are TGTGCCAGCAGCCGGACAGGGGCCAACGTCCTGACTTTC.

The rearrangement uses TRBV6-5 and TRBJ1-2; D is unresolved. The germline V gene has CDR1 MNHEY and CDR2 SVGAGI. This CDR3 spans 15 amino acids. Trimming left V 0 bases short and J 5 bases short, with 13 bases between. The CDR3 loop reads CASSYSIRPGYGYTF. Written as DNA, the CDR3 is TGTGCCAGCAGTTACTCTATTAGACCCGGGTATGGCTACACCTTC.

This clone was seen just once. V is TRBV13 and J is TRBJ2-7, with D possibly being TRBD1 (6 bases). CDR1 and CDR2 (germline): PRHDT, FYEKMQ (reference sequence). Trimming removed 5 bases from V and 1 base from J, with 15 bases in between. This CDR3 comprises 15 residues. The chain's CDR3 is CASSAPGQTSYEQYF. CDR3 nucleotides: TGTGCCAGCAGCGCCCCGGGACAAACTTCCTACGAGCAGTACTTC.

The CDR3 DNA sequence: TGTGCCAGCGGTCTAGCGGTTTACAATGAGCAGTTCTTC. This encodes CASGLAVYNEQFF. This chain joins TRBV2 and TRBJ2-1, with 7 bases lining up with TRBD2. The V and J ends lost 8 bases and 4 bases, in that order; junction bases with no gene match: 5. This CDR3 is built from 13 residues. Per germline, CDR1 SNHLY and CDR2 FYNNEI.

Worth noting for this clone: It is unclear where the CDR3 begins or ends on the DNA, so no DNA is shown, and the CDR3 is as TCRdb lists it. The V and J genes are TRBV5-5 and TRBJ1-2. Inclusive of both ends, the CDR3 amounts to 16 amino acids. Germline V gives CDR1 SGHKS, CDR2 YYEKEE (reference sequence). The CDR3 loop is CASSVGPGVPSGGYTF.

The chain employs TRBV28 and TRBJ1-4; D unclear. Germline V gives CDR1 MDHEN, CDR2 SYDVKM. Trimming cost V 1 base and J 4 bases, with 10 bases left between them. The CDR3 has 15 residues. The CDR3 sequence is CASSLFGLGNEKLFF. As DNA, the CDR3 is TGTGCCAGCAGTTTATTCGGGTTGGGTAATGAAAAACTGTTTTTT.

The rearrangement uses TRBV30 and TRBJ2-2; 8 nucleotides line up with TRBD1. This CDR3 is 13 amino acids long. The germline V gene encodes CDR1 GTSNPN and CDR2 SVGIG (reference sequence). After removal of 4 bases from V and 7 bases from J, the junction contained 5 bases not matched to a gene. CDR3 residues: CAWTRQGSGELFF. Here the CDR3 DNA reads TGTGCCTGGACCCGACAGGGGAGCGGGGAGCTGTTTTTT.

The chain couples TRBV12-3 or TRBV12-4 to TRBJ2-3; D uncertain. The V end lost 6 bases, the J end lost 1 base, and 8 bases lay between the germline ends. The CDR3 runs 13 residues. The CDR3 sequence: CASSLLRTDTQYF. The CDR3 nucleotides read TGTGCCAGCAGCCTACTACGCACAGATACGCAGTATTTT.

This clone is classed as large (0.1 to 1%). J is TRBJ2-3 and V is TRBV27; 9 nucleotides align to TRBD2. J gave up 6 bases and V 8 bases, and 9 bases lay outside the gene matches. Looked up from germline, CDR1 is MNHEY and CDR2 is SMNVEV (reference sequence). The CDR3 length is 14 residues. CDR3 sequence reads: CASAEREAGDTQYF. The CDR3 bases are TGTGCCAGCGCCGAGCGGGAGGCGGGTGATACGCAGTATTTT.

The CDR3 is CASSLEGILGTDTQYF. The DNA of the CDR3 is TGTGCCAGCAGCTTAGAGGGGATCCTAGGCACAGATACGCAGTATTTT. The rearrangement joins TRBV7-2 to TRBJ2-3; D is perhaps TRBD1 (5 bases). The length of the CDR3 is 16 residues. Germline assignment: CDR1 SGHTA and CDR2 FQGNSA. V was clipped by 1 base and J by 1 base, with 12 bases between them.

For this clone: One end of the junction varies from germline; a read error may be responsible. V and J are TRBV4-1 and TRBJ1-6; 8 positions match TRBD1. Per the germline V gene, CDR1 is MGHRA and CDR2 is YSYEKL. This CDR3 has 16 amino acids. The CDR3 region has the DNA TGCACCAGCAGTTCAGGGGCGGGACAGGCCAATTCACCCCTCCACTTT. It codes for CTSSSGAGQANSPLHF.

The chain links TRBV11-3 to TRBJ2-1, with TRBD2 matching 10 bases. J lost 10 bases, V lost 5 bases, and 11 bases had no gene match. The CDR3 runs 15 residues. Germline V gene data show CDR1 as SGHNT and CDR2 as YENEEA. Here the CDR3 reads CASSPSGRAVREQFF. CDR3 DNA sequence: TGTGCCAGCAGCCCGAGCGGGAGGGCCGTACGGGAGCAGTTCTTC.

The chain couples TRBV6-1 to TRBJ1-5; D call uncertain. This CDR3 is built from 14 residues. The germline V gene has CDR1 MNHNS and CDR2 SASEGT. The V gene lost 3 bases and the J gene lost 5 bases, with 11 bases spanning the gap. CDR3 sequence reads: CASSEGEWDQPQHF. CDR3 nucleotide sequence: TGTGCCAGCAGTGAGGGAGAGTGGGATCAGCCCCAGCATTTT.